The rows below give T cell receptor beta chains drawn from one sample of a study of cytomegalovirus exposure and HLA in healthy donors. Here immunoSEQ multiplex PCR was the method, and the copy in TCRdb shows in-frame clones only, minus some. The sample contains around 150,000 clones, about 85% of which appear only once. Sample: PBMCs. The receptors come from a man aged 18 to 29 in good health and CMV-seropositive. The CDR3 runs from the conserved cysteine through the conserved F or W. Each record gives: clone size, V gene, CDR3 length, CDR3 protein. For some rows the clone size is stated as once, few or many, or as a class when expanded; others skip it.

NA,TRBV29-1,17,CSVEDLDTPSRGETQYF
few,TRBV7-7,15,CASSLAGGPGDTQYF
NA,TRBV4-3,14,CASSPGGTTDTQYF
NA,TRBV29-1,13,CSVGLAGGETQYF
NA,TRBV7-9,15,CSSSSGGEGGNTIYF
NA,TRBV7-3,16,CASSPGTSGSTDTQYF
NA,TRBV29-1,12,CSAQVAGDTQYF
NA,TRBV5-4,15,CASSLGGTDSYEQYF
NA,TRBV4-2,16,CASSQPGLADNNEQFF
NA,TRBV6-6,14,CASSIRVSSYEQYF
NA,TRBV2,14,CASSETGAYSPLHF
NA,TRBV18,15,CASSPGQGATGELFF
once,TRBV18,15,CASSPGTGQSYEQYF
few,TRBV15,15,CATSLERGGTDTQYF
NA,TRBV19,17,CASSIEDARGGLNEQFF
NA,TRBV27,16,CASRTTGGFSNQPQHF
once,TRBV5-1,14,CASSAGQLNTEAFF
NA,TRBV5-1,14,CASSFSGGHDTQYF
NA,TRBV5-1,14,CASSRSGNESPLHF
NA,TRBV11-3,15,CASSPPSGGLGGQYF
NA,TRBV5-4,13,CASSFPGTPSQYF
NA,TRBV7-2,17,CASSQTGGALMSYEQYF
NA,TRBV5-1,15,CASRLSGVGSYEQYF
NA,TRBV13,16,CASSLGQGIPNTEAFF
NA,TRBV19,17,CASSNRLGGGFGGELFF
NA,TRBV6-1,15,CASSSVQGLDSPLHF
once,TRBV5-4,17,CASSLAAGTGVSNEQFF
NA,TRBV10-3,14,CAISTSTGPYEQYF
NA,TRBV4-1,16,CASSQEQRRSSYEQYF
few,TRBV19,18,CASSSLAGSSPFTDTQYF
NA,TRBV20-1,11,CSASSGYGYTF
NA,TRBV5-5,15,CASSLFRDSTYEQYF
NA,TRBV7-3,14,CASSARDRGDTQYF
NA,TRBV5-8,16,CASSLPGTELGNTIYF
NA,TRBV11-3,17,CASSFPGLGPNTGELFF
once,TRBV18,16,CASSPGGWSGANVLTF